Each of the 10 T cell receptor beta chains below was sequenced from the same sample in a study of T cells in women clearing cervical HPV infection. Some clones are missing from TCRdb's copy, which holds only in-frame ones; the method was immunoSEQ multiplex PCR. This table holds about 36,000 clones. The specimen was blood buffy coat. The receptors originated from a woman between 18 and 75 years old with a cervical HPV16 infection that either progressed to CIN3+ or cleared (not recorded which).

To note about this clone: Read data end 3 residues before the CDR3 end; the end is taken from the germline J gene. The V call is TRBV2, the J call TRBJ2-7, with 8 bases fitting TRBD1. Per germline, CDR1 SNHLY and CDR2 FYNNEI. The CDR3 extends over 13 amino acids. J lost 5 bases, V lost 6 bases, and 6 bases had no gene match. Here the CDR3 reads CASSSGTGHEQYF. The sequenced CDR3 bases are TGTGCCAGCAGCTCCGGGACAGGTCACGAG.

Turning to this clone: Read sequence stops 3 residues before the CDR3 end, and the germline J gene provides the missing end. The chain joins TRBV19 to TRBJ2-7; TRBD2 agrees at 13 bases. Germline V gene lookup returns CDR1 LNHDA and CDR2 SQIVND (reference sequence). There are 16 residues in the CDR3. The V gene end was trimmed by 8 bases and the J gene end by 2 bases; junction bases not matched to a gene: 9. The CDR3 spells CASAGLAGDLTYEQYF. The sequenced CDR3 bases are TGTGCCAGTGCAGGACTAGCGGGAGACTTAACCTACGAG.

Measured by frequency, this clone is medium-sized. From the germline J gene comes the end of the CDR3, since the read stops 3 residues before it. V and J are TRBV7-1 and TRBJ2-7; 11 bases are shared with TRBD2. TRBV7-1 is assigned to the ORF class and has an uncertain function. The CDR3 totals 20 residues. V lost 3 bases and J lost 0; bases outside the gene matches: 16. CDR3 loop: CASSSRTSGLKVGSSYEQYF. The DNA read from the CDR3 is TGTGCCAGCAGCTCCAGGACTAGCGGGCTCAAAGTGGGGAGCTCCTACGAG.

About this clone itself: The CDR3 end falls 3 residues outside the read, so it is completed with the germline J gene. V gene TRBV6-2 or TRBV6-3 combines with J gene TRBJ2-1; no definite D call. Germline V gene data show CDR1 as MNHEY and CDR2 as SVGEGT. This CDR3 comprises 15 residues. The ends were cut back, 2 bases at V and 2 bases at J, with 10 bases in the middle. The CDR3 region is CASSYAESTYNEQFF. The part of the CDR3 DNA that was read is TGTGCCAGCAGTTACGCGGAGTCAACCTACAATGAG.

About this clone: With the read ending 3 residues before the CDR3 end, the germline J gene is used to fill in that end. The chain combines TRBV20-1 with TRBJ1-2; D is undetermined. V shed 7 bases and J shed 0 bases, with 12 bases lying between them. Germline V lookup: CDR1 DFQATT, CDR2 SNEGSKA (reference sequence). This CDR3 region has 13 residues. The CDR3 loop is CSGAKMTNYGYTF. Incomplete CDR3 DNA: TGCAGTGGAGCGAAAATGACTAACTATGGC.

Concerning this clone: One junction end does not reproduce the germline sequence, and a read error may be involved. From the germline J gene comes the end of the CDR3, since the read stops 3 residues before it. The chain uses TRBV4-2 and TRBJ1-4; 7 bases line up with TRBD1. The CDR3 runs 15 residues. The germline gives CDR1 LGHNA, CDR2 YNFKEQ. CDR3 bases read: TGCGCCAGCAGCCAGCTCAGGGGGAGTAATGAAAAA. This codes for CASSQLRGSNEK. The whole CDR3 protein is CASSQLRGSNEKLFF.

Note on this clone: The read terminates 3 residues before the CDR3 end, so the remaining end is supplied by the germline J gene. The J gene is TRBJ2-7, the V gene TRBV7-2; D is ambiguous. V lost 4 bases and J 1 base, leaving 5 bases between the germline ends. CDR3 length equals 12 residues. Germline CDR1 is SGHTA and CDR2 is FQGNSA. The sequenced CDR3 bases are TGTGCCAGCAGCTCCCCTTCCTACGAG. As protein: CASSSPSYE. The entire CDR3 sequence reads CASSSPSYEQYF.

Comment on this clone: The CDR3 extends 3 residues past the end of the read, so its final part is completed from the germline J gene. The V and J genes are TRBV5-4 and TRBJ1-5; possible D gene TRBD1, 6 bases. Germline V gene data show CDR1 as SGHNT and CDR2 as YYREEE (reference sequence). V lost 2 bases and J lost 5, with 8 bases in between. The CDR3 totals 13 residues. The CDR3 is CASSFHRDQPQHF. The part of the CDR3 DNA that was read is TGTGCCAGCAGCTTTCACAGGGATCAGCCC.

CDR3 residues: CASSPQVGLITFHGYTF. Partial CDR3 DNA: TGTGCCAGCAGTCCCCAGGTGGGCCTAATTACCTTCCATGGC. The rearrangement joins TRBV27 to TRBJ1-2, with D uncertain. The read terminates 3 residues before the CDR3 end, so the remaining end is supplied by the germline J gene. This CDR3 region has 17 residues. CDR1 and CDR2 (germline): MNHEY, SMNVEV (reference sequence). The V end lost 5 bases, the J end lost 6 bases, and 25 bases lay between the germline ends.

For this clone: The DNA ends 3 residues before the CDR3 does, and the rest of the CDR3 is filled in from the germline J gene. The J gene is TRBJ2-1, the V gene TRBV20-1; D gene ambiguous. Per the germline V gene, CDR1 is DFQATT and CDR2 is SNEGSKA (reference sequence). CDR3 length: 10 amino acids. V lost 2 bases and J 9 bases, leaving 5 bases between the germline ends. The CDR3 DNA, read in part, is TGCAGTGCTAGATTGGCTGAG. Protein product: CSARLAE. The whole CDR3 protein reads CSARLAEQFF.